This is a list of T cell receptor beta chains from one sample in a study of blood T cell repertoires in COVID-19. Sequencing used immunoSEQ multiplex PCR; TCRdb keeps in-frame clones, though not all of them. The table records over 150,000 clones, roughly 84% of them present only once. The sequenced material came from PBMCs or T cells enriched from blood (not recorded which). All receptors derive from a woman aged 45-59 years who had recovered from COVID-19. Both conserved end residues are part of each CDR3. A D gene is named only where the DNA matches it firmly. Clone size is not always given. Where it is, it says once, few, many or a class for expanded clones.

d_call: TRBD1; clone_size: once; j_call: TRBJ2-7; v_call: TRBV10-3; cdr3_aa: CAISGDRGGEQYF; cdr3_nt: TGTGCCATCAGTGGGGACAGGGGGGGCGAGCAGTACTTC
d_call: NA; clone_size: once; j_call: TRBJ1-2; v_call: TRBV28; cdr3_aa: CASSPQNYGYTF; cdr3_nt: TGTGCCAGCAGTCCGCAGAACTATGGCTACACCTTC
d_call: NA; clone_size: NA; j_call: TRBJ1-3; v_call: TRBV6-2/TRBV6-3; cdr3_aa: CASSPSGPTSGNTIYF; cdr3_nt: TGTGCCAGCAGTCCCTCGGGTCCGACCTCTGGAAACACCATATATTTT
d_call: TRBD1; clone_size: NA; j_call: TRBJ2-7; v_call: TRBV19; cdr3_aa: CASRGSDRGHEQYF; cdr3_nt: TGTGCCAGTAGGGGTTCGGACAGGGGGCACGAGCAGTACTTC
d_call: NA; clone_size: NA; j_call: TRBJ2-2; v_call: TRBV27; cdr3_aa: CASTSSATRHTGELFF; cdr3_nt: TGTGCCAGCACCTCTTCCGCGACTAGACACACCGGGGAGCTGTTTTTT
d_call: TRBD1; clone_size: NA; j_call: TRBJ2-5; v_call: TRBV24-1; cdr3_aa: CATSEPGTEQETQYF; cdr3_nt: TGTGCCACCAGTGAACCCGGGACAGAGCAAGAGACCCAGTACTTC
d_call: TRBD2; clone_size: few; j_call: TRBJ2-1; v_call: TRBV19; cdr3_aa: CASTYGLAGVGEQFF; cdr3_nt: TGTGCCAGTACCTACGGACTAGCGGGAGTTGGTGAGCAGTTCTTC
d_call: TRBD1; clone_size: NA; j_call: TRBJ2-2; v_call: TRBV3-1/TRBV3-2; cdr3_aa: CASSQSGGQGAGELFF; cdr3_nt: TGTGCCAGCAGCCAAAGTGGGGGACAGGGGGCCGGGGAGCTGTTTTTT
d_call: NA; clone_size: NA; j_call: TRBJ2-4; v_call: TRBV7-2; cdr3_aa: CASSLRAGQPSAKNIQYF; cdr3_nt: TGTGCCAGCAGCTTACGGGCGGGCCAGCCCTCAGCCAAAAACATTCAGTACTTC
d_call: TRBD1; clone_size: NA; j_call: TRBJ2-3; v_call: TRBV5-6; cdr3_aa: CASSPRVDRDITDTQYF; cdr3_nt: TGTGCCAGCAGCCCTAGGGTGGACAGGGACATCACAGATACGCAGTATTTT
d_call: NA; clone_size: NA; j_call: TRBJ1-1; v_call: TRBV11-3; cdr3_aa: CASSLGRNTEAFF; cdr3_nt: TGTGCCAGCAGCTTAGGGAGAAACACTGAAGCTTTCTTT
d_call: NA; clone_size: NA; j_call: TRBJ1-1; v_call: TRBV21-1; cdr3_aa: CASSDLARDNMNTEAFF; cdr3_nt: TGTGCCAGCAGCGACCTAGCCCGGGACAACATGAACACTGAAGCTTTCTTT
d_call: TRBD2; clone_size: NA; j_call: TRBJ2-7; v_call: TRBV11-2; cdr3_aa: CASSLASGRGDEQYF; cdr3_nt: TGTGCCAGCAGCTTGGCTAGCGGGAGAGGGGACGAGCAGTACTTC
d_call: TRBD1; clone_size: NA; j_call: TRBJ2-5; v_call: TRBV4-2; cdr3_aa: CASSQNQGVGETQYF; cdr3_nt: TGTGCCAGCAGTCAGAATCAGGGGGTCGGGGAGACCCAGTACTTC
d_call: NA; clone_size: NA; j_call: TRBJ1-1; v_call: TRBV5-4; cdr3_aa: CASSFNGGTEAFF; cdr3_nt: TGTGCCAGCAGCTTCAATGGAGGCACTGAAGCTTTCTTT
d_call: NA; clone_size: NA; j_call: TRBJ2-3; v_call: TRBV7-9; cdr3_aa: CASSGEGLTDTQYF; cdr3_nt: TGTGCCAGCAGCGGCGAGGGACTCACAGATACGCAGTATTTT
d_call: NA; clone_size: NA; j_call: TRBJ2-1; v_call: TRBV21-1; cdr3_aa: CASRRGEQFF; cdr3_nt: TGTGCCAGCAGGCGGGGTGAGCAGTTCTTC
d_call: TRBD1; clone_size: NA; j_call: TRBJ2-5; v_call: TRBV9; cdr3_aa: CASSPSQTGTQETQYF; cdr3_nt: TGTGCCAGCTCCCCTAGTCAGACAGGGACGCAAGAGACCCAGTACTTC
d_call: TRBD2; clone_size: NA; j_call: TRBJ2-3; v_call: TRBV6-5; cdr3_aa: CASRWTSAPNTQYF; cdr3_nt: TGTGCCAGCAGGTGGACTAGCGCGCCTAATACGCAGTATTTT
d_call: NA; clone_size: NA; j_call: TRBJ2-3; v_call: TRBV28; cdr3_aa: CASSPAGTDTQYF; cdr3_nt: TGTGCCAGCAGTCCGGCGGGGACAGATACGCAGTATTTT
d_call: TRBD1; clone_size: NA; j_call: TRBJ2-1; v_call: TRBV7-3; cdr3_aa: CASSGTGGAGYNEQFF; cdr3_nt: TGTGCCAGCAGCGGCACAGGGGGCGCAGGCTACAATGAGCAGTTCTTC
d_call: NA; clone_size: once; j_call: TRBJ2-7; v_call: TRBV4-1; cdr3_aa: CASSQESLGGSYEQYF; cdr3_nt: TGCGCCAGCAGCCAAGAAAGCTTAGGAGGGTCCTACGAGCAGTACTTC
d_call: NA; clone_size: NA; j_call: TRBJ2-3; v_call: TRBV6-2/TRBV6-3; cdr3_aa: CASSYSASDTQYF; cdr3_nt: TGTGCCAGCAGTTACTCGGCATCCGATACGCAGTATTTT
d_call: NA; clone_size: NA; j_call: TRBJ2-2; v_call: TRBV28; cdr3_aa: CASSLSAGTNTGELFF; cdr3_nt: TGTGCCAGCAGTTTATCCGCAGGGACGAACACCGGGGAGCTGTTTTTT
d_call: TRBD2; clone_size: NA; j_call: TRBJ2-1; v_call: TRBV6-6; cdr3_aa: CASSKRENEQFF; cdr3_nt: TGTGCCAGCAGTAAGCGGGAAAATGAGCAGTTCTTC
d_call: TRBD1; clone_size: NA; j_call: TRBJ2-5; v_call: TRBV5-6; cdr3_aa: CASSSRGTGFGETQYF; cdr3_nt: TGTGCCAGCAGCTCGCGCGGGACAGGGTTTGGAGAGACCCAGTACTTC
d_call: TRBD1; clone_size: NA; j_call: TRBJ1-3; v_call: TRBV6-6; cdr3_aa: CASTLQGRAGNTIYF; cdr3_nt: TGTGCCAGCACCTTACAGGGGCGAGCTGGAAACACCATATATTTT
d_call: NA; clone_size: many; j_call: TRBJ1-4; v_call: TRBV4-1; cdr3_aa: CASAGVSPISEGLFF; cdr3_nt: TGCGCCAGCGCGGGGGTGTCGCCCATCTCAGAAGGACTGTTTTTT
d_call: NA; clone_size: once; j_call: TRBJ1-1; v_call: TRBV18; cdr3_aa: CASSPQSLTGSKSNTEAFF; cdr3_nt: TGTGCCAGCTCACCGCAGAGCCTAACCGGGAGCAAGTCAAACACTGAAGCTTTCTTT
d_call: NA; clone_size: once; j_call: TRBJ1-1; v_call: TRBV7-2; cdr3_aa: CASSFREGVTEAFF; cdr3_nt: TGTGCCAGCAGCTTTAGGGAGGGTGTCACTGAAGCTTTCTTT
d_call: NA; clone_size: NA; j_call: TRBJ2-3; v_call: TRBV7-2; cdr3_aa: CASSLNVGRSQDTQYF; cdr3_nt: TGTGCCAGCAGCTTAAACGTTGGTCGATCCCAGGATACGCAGTATTTT
d_call: TRBD2; clone_size: NA; j_call: TRBJ2-1; v_call: TRBV5-1; cdr3_aa: CASSYTSGRAGEQFF; cdr3_nt: TGCGCCAGCAGCTATACTAGCGGGAGGGCCGGTGAGCAGTTCTTC
d_call: NA; clone_size: once; j_call: TRBJ1-2; v_call: TRBV28; cdr3_aa: CASESGGRYGYTF; cdr3_nt: TGTGCCAGCGAATCTGGGGGGAGGTATGGCTACACCTTC
d_call: TRBD2; clone_size: NA; j_call: TRBJ2-7; v_call: TRBV25-1; cdr3_aa: CASSDPGLAGGEQYF; cdr3_nt: TGTGCCAGCAGTGACCCTGGACTAGCGGGAGGCGAGCAGTACTTC
d_call: TRBD2; clone_size: NA; j_call: TRBJ2-1; v_call: TRBV12-5; cdr3_aa: CASGLPSKTTSDVPHEQFF; cdr3_nt: TGTGCTAGTGGTTTGCCTTCAAAAACCACTAGCGACGTACCCCATGAGCAGTTCTTC
d_call: TRBD1; clone_size: NA; j_call: TRBJ2-5; v_call: TRBV18; cdr3_aa: CASSPPSGGRIGETQYF; cdr3_nt: TGTGCCAGCTCACCACCCTCAGGGGGTAGGATAGGAGAGACCCAGTACTTC
d_call: TRBD1; clone_size: NA; j_call: TRBJ2-1; v_call: TRBV25-1; cdr3_aa: CASSELRTGAYNEQFF; cdr3_nt: TGTGCCAGCAGTGAACTCAGGACAGGGGCCTACAATGAGCAGTTCTTC
d_call: NA; clone_size: NA; j_call: TRBJ1-1; v_call: TRBV6-1; cdr3_aa: CASSEGIGVNTEAFF; cdr3_nt: TGTGCCAGCAGTGAAGGGATCGGAGTGAACACTGAAGCTTTCTTT
d_call: NA; clone_size: NA; j_call: TRBJ2-7; v_call: TRBV25-1; cdr3_aa: CASSAIGSPYEQYF; cdr3_nt: TGTGCCAGCAGTGCTATTGGGAGCCCTTACGAGCAGTACTTC
d_call: NA; clone_size: NA; j_call: TRBJ1-4; v_call: TRBV6-5; cdr3_aa: CASSYSSVGVEKLFF; cdr3_nt: TGTGCCAGCAGTTACTCGTCAGTGGGAGTGGAAAAACTGTTTTTT
d_call: TRBD2; clone_size: NA; j_call: TRBJ2-7; v_call: TRBV28; cdr3_aa: CASSRGTSGSYEQYF; cdr3_nt: TGTGCCAGCAGCCGGGGGACTAGCGGGAGCTACGAGCAGTACTTC
d_call: NA; clone_size: medium-sized; j_call: TRBJ2-2; v_call: TRBV19; cdr3_aa: CASSMIEVTAGELFF; cdr3_nt: TGTGCCAGTAGTATGATTGAGGTTACGGCCGGGGAGCTGTTTTTT
d_call: TRBD2; clone_size: NA; j_call: TRBJ2-7; v_call: TRBV5-6; cdr3_aa: CATSFAGLAPWEQYF; cdr3_nt: TGTGCCACCTCCTTCGCAGGACTAGCTCCCTGGGAGCAGTACTTC
d_call: NA; clone_size: NA; j_call: TRBJ1-5; v_call: TRBV15; cdr3_aa: CATTAGSSNQPQHF; cdr3_nt: TGTGCCACCACCGCAGGGTCGAGCAATCAGCCCCAGCATTTT
d_call: NA; clone_size: NA; j_call: TRBJ2-5; v_call: TRBV7-6; cdr3_aa: CASSPRATQETQYF; cdr3_nt: TGTGCCAGCAGCCCCCGAGCGACCCAAGAGACCCAGTACTTC
d_call: TRBD1; clone_size: NA; j_call: TRBJ2-2; v_call: TRBV27; cdr3_aa: CASKTGGTGELFF; cdr3_nt: TGTGCCAGCAAAACAGGGGGGACCGGGGAGCTGTTTTTT
d_call: TRBD2; clone_size: NA; j_call: TRBJ2-7; v_call: TRBV6-5; cdr3_aa: CASSYLTSGAYEQYF; cdr3_nt: TGTGCCAGCAGTTACTTGACTAGCGGAGCCTACGAGCAGTACTTC
d_call: NA; clone_size: NA; j_call: TRBJ2-7; v_call: TRBV7-9; cdr3_aa: CASSGQGGYEQYF; cdr3_nt: TGTGCCAGCAGCGGACAGGGAGGGTACGAGCAGTACTTC
d_call: NA; clone_size: NA; j_call: TRBJ2-7; v_call: TRBV2; cdr3_aa: CASRVVYEQYF; cdr3_nt: TGTGCCAGCAGGGTAGTCTACGAGCAGTACTTC
d_call: TRBD1; clone_size: NA; j_call: TRBJ1-6; v_call: TRBV28; cdr3_aa: CASSPGGRASPLHF; cdr3_nt: TGTGCCAGCAGTCCAGGGGGCCGGGCTTCACCCCTCCACTTT
d_call: NA; clone_size: NA; j_call: TRBJ1-3; v_call: TRBV6-5; cdr3_aa: CASSYTAPGTGNTIYF; cdr3_nt: TGTGCCAGCAGTTACACCGCGCCGGGGACTGGAAACACCATATATTTT
d_call: NA; clone_size: NA; j_call: TRBJ2-3; v_call: TRBV7-8; cdr3_aa: CASSFTGPTDTQYF; cdr3_nt: TGTGCCAGCAGCTTCACAGGACCCACAGATACGCAGTATTTT
d_call: TRBD1; clone_size: NA; j_call: TRBJ1-5; v_call: TRBV2; cdr3_aa: CASSSGIRGLLSQPQHF; cdr3_nt: TGTGCCAGCTCATCGGGCATCAGGGGGCTATTATCGCAGCCCCAGCATTTT
d_call: TRBD1; clone_size: NA; j_call: TRBJ1-2; v_call: TRBV30; cdr3_aa: CACPRDRGNYGYTF; cdr3_nt: TGTGCCTGTCCGAGGGACAGGGGAAACTATGGCTACACCTTC
d_call: TRBD1; clone_size: NA; j_call: TRBJ2-7; v_call: TRBV5-1; cdr3_aa: CASSLGGTGSYEQYF; cdr3_nt: TGCGCCAGCAGTCTAGGCGGGACAGGATCCTACGAGCAGTACTTC